This entry describes one T cell receptor (beta chain). In germline, CDR1 is SGHAT, CDR2 FQNNGV. This CDR3 has 19 amino acids. V gave up 2 bases and J gave up 0 bases, with 20 bases separating them. This entry comes from a study of T-cell reconstitution after alpha-beta-depleted transplantation in children. Preparation of the TCRbeta library was carried out with unique molecular identifiers. TCRdb itself ran the PCR reads through MiXCR, one entry per CDR3 protein. The sample lists some 490,000 distinct CDR3 sequences; under 15% were seen once. The V and J genes are TRBV11-2 and TRBJ2-4; D unresolved. This clonotype was obtained from a human donor who donated a stem cell graft to a child with combined immunodeficiency. Material: PBMCs from the stem cell graft donor, obtained from the stem cell graft. The CDR3 region is CASSLLVVGEYLAKNIQYF. CDR3 DNA sequence: TGTGCCAGCAGCTTACTGGTGGTGGGTGAATACCTAGCCAAAAACATTCAGTACTTC.